One T cell receptor (beta chain) is described in this entry. Its antigen is unidentified. The sample originates from a study of cytomegalovirus exposure and HLA in healthy donors. Notes on the study in general: The study found most TCR sequences rare, yet found some public TCRs in many donors. According to the study, around 180 TCR beta chains were cytomegalovirus-associated.

Assay used: immunoSEQ multiplex PCR; TCRdb lists only in-frame clones, some missing. The sample has about 130,000 clones; roughly nine tenths are singletons. CDR3 size: 17 residues. With 6 bases clipped from V and 1 base from J, the junction kept 12 bases outside the gene matches. Germline CDR1 reads SGHDN; CDR2 reads FVKESK. The sequence came from a woman younger than 35 in good health and CMV-seronegative. The specimen was PBMCs. The chain is built from TRBV14 and TRBJ1-5, with 7 bases fitting TRBD1. The CDR3 DNA sequence: TGTGCCAGCAGTTACCTCACAGGGGTGGGAAGCAATCAGCCCCAGCATTTT. Amino acids: CASSYLTGVGSNQPQHF.